One sample yielded the 11 T cell receptor beta chains listed below, sequenced in a study of tissue T cells after allogeneic stem cell transplantation (dated by TCRdb to between 2021 and 2022). The library was built by means of the immunoSEQ multiplex PCR assay. The clones in this table, taken by TCRdb from immuneACCESS, are in-frame only. Not every clone is retained; where verified, under half of the shortfall comes from an unresolved V gene, and the cause of the rest is unknown. Counted in this sample were more than 20,000 clones; over 55% of them appeared once. About 0.63% of the sample rests with the top ten. Sequencing used spleen. These receptors were collected from a female BALB/c mouse in good health. The MHC haplotype found in this strain is H2-d.

To note about this clone: Mouse germline and gene names are used. With the read ending 1 residue before the CDR3 end, the germline J gene is used to fill in that end. The chain carries TRBV20 and TRBJ1-4; D gene uncertain. CDR1 and CDR2 (germline): GFQATS, STVNSAI. V dropped 1 base and J dropped 1 base, with 4 bases sitting between them. The CDR3 spans 13 residues. The CDR3 sequence: CGARGGSNERLFF. The part of the CDR3 DNA that was read is TGTGGTGCTAGGGGGGGTTCCAACGAAAGATTATTT. Complete variable domain (other parts from reference TRBV20 and TRBJ1-4): GALVYQYPRRTICKSGTSMRMECQAVGFQATSVAWYRQSPQKTFELIALSTVNSAIKYEQNFTQEKFPISHPNLSFSSMTVLNAYLEDRGLYLCGARGGSNERLFFGHGTKLSVL.

This clone was seen more than once but under ten times. The genes and germline here are from mouse. Read coverage stops 1 residue before the CDR3 terminus; the germline J gene supplies the remainder. The V and J genes are TRBV13-2 and TRBJ2-7; 11 positions match TRBD2. Unmatched junction bases numbered 4, after V lost 2 bases and J lost 6 bases. The CDR3 contains 14 residues. Germline V gene sequence: CDR1 NNHNN, CDR2 SYGAGS (reference sequence). The CDR3 loop reads CASGEGLGGFEQYF. The sequenced CDR3 bases are TGTGCCAGCGGTGAAGGACTGGGGGGTTTTGAACAGTAC.

Points on this clone: The gene symbols are mouse symbols. With the read ending 1 residue before the CDR3 end, the germline J gene is used to fill in that end. The J gene is TRBJ2-1, the V gene TRBV20; 8 bases line up with TRBD2. V trimming: 1 base; J trimming: 3 bases; junction bases outside the gene matches: 5. This CDR3 is built from 15 residues. Germline CDR1 reads GFQATS; CDR2 reads STVNSAI. The CDR3 loop reads CGARAGLALYAEQFF. Incomplete CDR3 DNA: TGTGGTGCTAGGGCGGGACTGGCTCTCTATGCTGAGCAGTTC.

About this clone: Here the gene names and germline are mouse. The observed sequence ends 1 residue before the CDR3 terminus, with the missing tail filled in from the germline J gene. This chain connects TRBV13-2 to TRBJ2-4; 11 bases map to TRBD2. Germline values: CDR1 NNHNN, CDR2 SYGAGS (reference sequence). V lost 7 bases, J lost 0 bases, and 7 bases stayed unmatched. This CDR3 is built from 16 residues. CDR3 region: CASLRDWGFSQNTLYF. The part of the CDR3 DNA that was read is TGTGCCAGCCTCCGGGACTGGGGGTTTAGTCAAAACACCTTGTAC.

Concerning this clone: Gene names and germline match the mouse. Read coverage stops 1 residue before the CDR3 terminus; the germline J gene supplies the remainder. This chain uses TRBV13-2 with TRBJ2-1; TRBD2 is a possible D gene (5 bases). The CDR3 has 12 residues. V dropped 5 bases and J dropped 3 bases, with 6 bases sitting between them. Germline-derived CDR1 and CDR2 are NNHNN and SYGAGS (reference sequence). The sequenced part of the CDR3 DNA is TGTGCCAGCGGGGACTTCTATGCTGAGCAGTTC. Translation gives CASGDFYAEQF. The whole CDR3 reads CASGDFYAEQFF.

For this clone: Gene labels here are mouse ones. The read stops 1 residue short of the end of the CDR3; the missing end is completed from the germline J gene. The V call is TRBV1, the J call TRBJ2-5; a possible D gene is TRBD2 (5 bases). The CDR3 covers 12 residues. V lost 1 base, J lost 7 bases, and 6 bases lay in between. Germline loops: CDR1 NSQYPW, CDR2 LRSPGD (reference sequence). The DNA read from the CDR3 is TGCACCTGCAGTGCAGCTGGGAACACCCAGTAC. Amino acids: CTCSAAGNTQY. The whole CDR3 sequence reads CTCSAAGNTQYF.

On this clone itself: Gene names and germline match the mouse. CDR3 in amino acids: CASGDGANQDTQYF. The part of the CDR3 DNA that was read is TGTGCCAGCGGTGATGGGGCAAACCAAGACACCCAGTAC. The chain employs TRBV13-2 and TRBJ2-5; no firm D call. The read comes to an end 1 residue before the CDR3 does, leaving the germline J gene to fill in the end. V lost 0 bases to trimming and J lost 0 bases, with 5 bases between them. Germline CDR1 is NNHNN and CDR2 is SYGAGS (reference sequence). The CDR3 length is 14 residues.

A remark on this clone: Genes and germline come from the mouse. The covered CDR3 bases are TGCACCTGCAGTGCAGGGACAATAAACTCCGACTACACC. Its translation is CTCSAGTINSDYT. The full CDR3 reads CTCSAGTINSDYTF. The V call is TRBV1, the J call TRBJ1-2, with D tentatively TRBD1 (5 bases). The observed sequence ends 1 residue before the CDR3 terminus, with the missing tail filled in from the germline J gene. Trimming cost V 1 base and J 1 base, with 7 bases left between them. The CDR3 spans 14 residues. The germline gives CDR1 NSQYPW, CDR2 LRSPGD (reference sequence).

This clone was observed a handful of times. The genes and germline here are from mouse. The CDR3 extends 1 residue past the end of the read, so its final part is completed from the germline J gene. J is TRBJ2-7 and V is TRBV19; 8 positions agree with TRBD2. Germline CDR1 is FNHDT and CDR2 is SITEND (reference sequence). The J segment lost 1 base and the V segment lost 2 bases, leaving 2 bases of the junction unmatched. This CDR3 region has 14 residues. CDR3 bases read: TGTGCCAGCAGTATGGGGGGGCGGTCCTATGAACAGTAC. Translation: CASSMGGRSYEQY. The complete CDR3 protein is CASSMGGRSYEQYF.

About this clone: The germline and genes are mouse ones. Read sequence stops 1 residue before the CDR3 end, and the germline J gene provides the missing end. V is TRBV20 and J is TRBJ2-7; 11 nucleotides agree with TRBD2. Trimming cost V 2 bases and J 4 bases; bases outside gene matches: 7. CDR3 length: 15 residues. The V gene's germline CDR1 is GFQATS and CDR2 STVNSAI. CDR3 region: CGARPPGTGGYEQYF. The sequenced CDR3 bases are TGTGGTGCTAGGCCACCCGGGACTGGGGGTTATGAACAGTAC.

On this clone itself: All gene names here are mouse names. The read ends 1 residue shy of where the CDR3 ends; the end is completed using the germline J gene. The chain joins TRBV13-3 to TRBJ2-1, with TRBD1 identical over 9 bases. The trim removed 5 bases at V and 6 bases at J, leaving 6 bases unmatched. The CDR3 is 14 residues long. CDR1 NNHDY and CDR2 SYVADS come from the germline V gene. CDR3 amino acids: CASRTGTGFAEQFF. The DNA read from the CDR3 is TGTGCCAGCAGAACCGGGACAGGGTTTGCTGAGCAGTTC.